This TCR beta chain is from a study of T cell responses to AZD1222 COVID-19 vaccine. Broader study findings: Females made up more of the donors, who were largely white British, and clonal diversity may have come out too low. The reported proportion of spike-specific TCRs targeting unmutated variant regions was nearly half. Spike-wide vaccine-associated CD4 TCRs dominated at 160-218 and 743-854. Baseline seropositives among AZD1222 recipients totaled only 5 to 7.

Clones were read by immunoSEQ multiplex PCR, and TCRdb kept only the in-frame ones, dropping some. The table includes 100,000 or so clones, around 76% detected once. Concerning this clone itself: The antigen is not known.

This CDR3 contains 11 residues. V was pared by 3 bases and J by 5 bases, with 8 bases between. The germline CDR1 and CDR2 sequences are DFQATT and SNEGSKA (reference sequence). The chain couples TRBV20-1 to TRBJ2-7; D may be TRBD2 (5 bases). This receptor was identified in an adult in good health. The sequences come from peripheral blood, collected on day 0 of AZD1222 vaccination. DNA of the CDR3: TGCAGTGCTAGTCCGGGGAACGAGCAGTACTTC. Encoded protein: CSASPGNEQYF.